The 16 T cell receptor beta chains given below trace back to one sample, sequenced in a study of blood T cell repertoires in COVID-19. Libraries were prepared by immunoSEQ multiplex PCR; TCRdb keeps only in-frame clonotypes and omits some of them. The sample comprises about 110,000 clones, about 80% of which are singletons, and over 4% rests with the top ten. Input material: peripheral blood. The receptors were gathered from a man aged 70 or older with acute or convalescent COVID-19.

This chain joins TRBV10-3 and TRBJ1-1; the D is unclear. CDR1 and CDR2 from the germline V gene are ENHRY and SYGVKD. CDR3 length: 13 residues. Trimming removed 0 bases at V and 2 bases at J, with 4 bases between. The CDR3 DNA reads TGTGCCATCAGTGAGTCGGCAAACACTGAAGCTTTCTTT. This translates into CAISESANTEAFF.

This chain joins TRBV4-2 and TRBJ2-1; 9 nucleotides line up with TRBD2. The V gene end was trimmed by 3 bases and the J gene end by 5 bases; junction bases not matched to a gene: 5. Looked up from germline, CDR1 is LGHNA and CDR2 is YNFKEQ. The CDR3 consists of 15 residues. The CDR3 DNA reads as TGTGCCAGCAGCCACGACGAGCGGGGGGACAATGAGCAGTTCTTC. Translating it yields CASSHDERGDNEQFF.

This clone has only a few counts. The V and J genes are TRBV5-1 and TRBJ2-2; 11 bases line up with TRBD2. The length of the CDR3 is 15 residues. V lost 2 bases to trimming and J lost 3 bases; unmatched junction nucleotides: 0. The V gene's germline CDR1 is SGHRS and CDR2 YFSETQ. In DNA form, the CDR3 reads TGCGCCAGCAGCTTTAGCGGGGGGGACACCGGGGAGCTGTTTTTT. Residues: CASSFSGGDTGELFF.

The chain is built from TRBV7-8 and TRBJ2-3; 9 positions match TRBD2. Losses at the gene ends were 2 bases for V and 5 bases for J; bases not matched to a gene: 8. This CDR3 region has 16 residues. Germline V gene sequence: CDR1 SGHVS, CDR2 FQNEAQ. The CDR3 DNA sequence: TGTGCCAGCAGCTTAAGGGGCGGGGGGGCTGAAGATACGCAGTATTTT. As protein: CASSLRGGGAEDTQYF.

The chain employs TRBV21-1 and TRBJ2-3; the D call TRBD2 from the table was never checked on the DNA. TRBV21-1 is a known pseudogene. The CDR3 covers 19 residues. The CDR3: CASSRLQVAGGDGTDTQYF. CDR3 sequence (DNA): TGTGCCAGCAGCCGTCTTCAGGTAGCGGGGGGTGATGGCACAGATACGCAGTATTTT.

The rearrangement uses TRBV2 and TRBJ1-2; 7 bases are shared with TRBD1. The J segment lost 5 bases and the V segment lost 7 bases, leaving 16 bases of the junction unmatched. Looked up from germline, CDR1 is SNHLY and CDR2 is FYNNEI. This CDR3 region has 16 residues. DNA of the CDR3: TGTGCCAGCACGGTGGATGGACAGGACGCAATATATGGCTACACCTTC. It translates to CASTVDGQDAIYGYTF.

The chain recombines TRBV27 with TRBJ2-7; a weak D match, TRBD1 (5 bases). Germline CDR1 MNHEY, CDR2 SMNVEV (reference sequence). V shed 5 bases and J shed 2 bases, with 16 bases lying between them. The CDR3 extends over 15 amino acids. Here the CDR3 DNA reads TGTGCCAGCAGTACCAGAGTAGGGGCCCCCTACGAGCAGTACTTC. It yields the protein CASSTRVGAPYEQYF.

This chain links TRBV19 with TRBJ1-1; tentatively, D is TRBD1 (6 bases). In germline, CDR1 is LNHDA, CDR2 SQIVND (reference sequence). The V end lost 6 bases, the J end lost 4 bases, and 15 bases lay between the germline ends. This CDR3 spans 14 amino acids. CDR3 sequence (DNA): TGTGCCAGTAGCACAGGGAAAGGGGCCACTGAAGCTTTCTTT. Translating it yields CASSTGKGATEAFF.

The CDR3 reads CASSFSEPTYNEQFF. The DNA for the CDR3 is TGTGCCAGCAGTTTTAGTGAGCCTACCTACAATGAGCAGTTCTTC. The chain links TRBV27 to TRBJ2-1; D is uncertain. The CDR3 extends over 15 amino acids. Germline lookup yields CDR1 MNHEY and CDR2 SMNVEV (reference sequence). The V and J ends lost 3 bases and 2 bases respectively, with 11 bases between them.

The chain is built from TRBV2 and TRBJ1-1; 9 bases agree with TRBD1. This CDR3 is 14 amino acids long. Trimming took 7 bases from V and 6 from J; bases not matched to a gene: 9. The germline CDR1 and CDR2 sequences are SNHLY and FYNNEI. The CDR3, as DNA: TGTGCCAGCAAGCTACAGGGGGCGGTTGCTGAAGCTTTCTTT. It specifies CASKLQGAVAEAFF. Together with reference TRBV2 and TRBJ1-1, the CDR3 gives the full variable domain: EPEVTQTPSHQVTQMGQEVILRCVPISNHLYFYWYRQILGQKVEFLVSFYNNEISEKSEIFDDQFSVERPDGSNFTLKIRSTKLEDSAMYFCASKLQGAVAEAFFGQGTRLTVV.

The chain combines TRBV7-9 with TRBJ2-5; 8 nucleotides match TRBD2. This CDR3 contains 18 residues. Germline values: CDR1 SEHNR, CDR2 FQNEAQ (reference sequence). Germline trimming cut 6 bases from V and 2 bases from J; bases unmatched to any gene: 17. CDR3 nucleotide sequence: TGTGCCAGCAGTCTTATTTGGGGGTTTAGCGGGGCACAAGAGACCCAGTACTTC. It translates to CASSLIWGFSGAQETQYF.

A single count supports this clone. The chain combines TRBV6-6 with TRBJ1-3, with 8 bases fitting TRBD1. Per germline, CDR1 MNHNY and CDR2 SVGAGI (reference sequence). The V segment lost 6 bases and the J segment 4 bases; nucleotides outside the gene matches: 11. The CDR3 is made up of 16 amino acids. DNA of the CDR3: TGTGCCAGCAGCTACGTCGACAGGGGCGCGGGAAACACCATATATTTT. Amino acid sequence: CASSYVDRGAGNTIYF.

This sequence joins TRBV6-5 and TRBJ2-2; D is perhaps TRBD1 (6 bases). The CDR3 sequence is 14 residues long. The V and J ends lost 6 bases and 4 bases respectively, with 12 bases between them. Germline CDR1 is MNHEY and CDR2 is SVGAGI. The CDR3 DNA reads TGTGCCAGCAGGTCCGGACAGAGCACCGGGGAGCTGTTTTTT. Its translation: CASRSGQSTGELFF.

V gene TRBV5-8 combines with J gene TRBJ2-5, with 7 bases fitting TRBD1. Trimming removed 5 bases from V and 2 bases from J; junction bases left unmatched: 12. The CDR3 spans 16 residues. Germline values: CDR1 SGHTS, CDR2 YDEGEE. The chain's CDR3 is CASSPGTARLQETQYF. The CDR3 bases are TGTGCCAGCAGTCCAGGGACAGCCCGTCTTCAAGAGACCCAGTACTTC.

The J gene is TRBJ2-7, the V gene TRBV3-1 (or the pseudogene TRBV3-2); 7 bases fit TRBD2. The CDR3 loop spans 13 amino acids. The V segment lost 7 bases and the J segment 7 bases; nucleotides outside the gene matches: 10. Germline assignment: CDR1 LGHDT and CDR2 YNNKEL (reference sequence). The CDR3 DNA sequence: TGTGCCAGCACTTACGGGAGGTCTTGGGAGCAGTACTTC. Amino acid sequence: CASTYGRSWEQYF.

V gene TRBV11-3 combines with J gene TRBJ2-3; 8 bases align to TRBD2. This CDR3 contains 14 residues. After removal of 8 bases from V and 1 base from J, the junction contained 5 bases not matched to a gene. In germline, CDR1 is SGHNT, CDR2 YENEEA. The CDR3 DNA reads TGTGCCAGCCGGCGGGGGGCCGGCACAGATACGCAGTATTTT. This gives the protein CASRRGAGTDTQYF.